Shown below are 14 T cell receptor beta chains from a single sample sequenced in a study of control samples from healthy donors and cancer patients. The method was immunoSEQ multiplex PCR; TCRdb's version includes in-frame clones alone and lacks a portion of them. There are 100,000 to 150,000 clones in the sample; around 94% occur only once, and 0.55% to 0.65% lies in the top ten. The sample was PBMCs. All receptors come from a man older than 75 with head and neck cancer.

The chain links TRBV6-6 to TRBJ2-7, with 7 bases matching TRBD1. Germline values: CDR1 MNHNY, CDR2 SVGAGI (reference sequence). The ends lost 4 bases at V and 3 bases at J; junction bases unmatched: 9. The CDR3 consists of 15 residues. CDR3 DNA: TGTGCCAGCAGTTCCCCGTTGGGACAGCACTACGAGCAGTACTTC. This gives the protein CASSSPLGQHYEQYF.

A single count supports this clone. The chain uses TRBV29-1 and TRBJ2-1, with D perhaps matching TRBD2 (6 bases). Trimming removed 6 bases from V and 2 bases from J, with 14 bases in between. Germline lookup yields CDR1 SQVTM and CDR2 ANQGSEA. CDR3 length equals 14 residues. CDR3 bases: TGCAGCGTAGCCGGGGGACCTACCTACAATGAGCAGTTCTTC. This gives the protein CSVAGGPTYNEQFF.

The chain is built from TRBV6-5 and TRBJ1-1; 9 bases agree with TRBD1. After removal of 6 bases from V and 4 bases from J, the junction contained 6 bases not matched to a gene. The CDR3 length is 14 residues. Germline V gene lookup returns CDR1 MNHEY and CDR2 SVGAGI. The CDR3 DNA reads TGTGCCAGCAGCTACGGGACAGGGTTCACTGAAGCTTTCTTT. Its translation: CASSYGTGFTEAFF.

The chain is built from TRBV5-4 and TRBJ1-5, with 7 bases lining up with TRBD1. Germline V CDR1 and CDR2: SGHNT, YYREEE (reference sequence). The CDR3 sequence is 14 residues long. V dropped 4 bases and J dropped 1; count of bases not matched to a gene: 2. The DNA for the CDR3 is TGTGCCAGCAGCATACAGGGGAGCAATCAGCCCCAGCATTTT. This codes for CASSIQGSNQPQHF.

This chain uses TRBV15 with TRBJ1-5; D unresolved. CDR3 length equals 12 residues. V was cut by 11 bases and J by 2 bases, with 10 bases left in between. Germline V gene data show CDR1 as LNHNV and CDR2 as YYDKDF (reference sequence). CDR3 in amino acids: CAAIMCNQPQHF. CDR3 bases: TGTGCCGCCATCATGTGCAATCAGCCCCAGCATTTT.

This chain uses TRBV5-6 with TRBJ1-1; TRBD1 matches at 7 bases. CDR1 is SGHDT, CDR2 YYEEEE, per germline. The ends lost 2 bases at V and 0 bases at J; junction bases unmatched: 7. The CDR3 has 16 amino acids. The CDR3 DNA reads TGTGCCAGCAGCTTTCTACAGGGGCGTGTGAACACTGAAGCTTTCTTT. Translated, it gives CASSFLQGRVNTEAFF.

The chain carries TRBV19 and TRBJ2-5; D uncertain. The ends were cut back, 8 bases at V and 5 bases at J, with 9 bases in the middle. Germline loops: CDR1 LNHDA, CDR2 SQIVND (reference sequence). This CDR3 has 11 amino acids. CDR3 amino acids: CASGLGETQYF. In DNA form, the CDR3 reads TGTGCCAGTGGCTTAGGGGAGACCCAGTACTTC.

The chain recombines TRBV20-1 with TRBJ1-1; the D is unclear. Germline V gene data show CDR1 as DFQATT and CDR2 as SNEGSKA (reference sequence). V lost 2 bases to trimming and J lost 0 bases, with 1 base between them. This CDR3 is 11 amino acids long. CDR3 protein: CSARMNTEAFF. The CDR3 nucleotides read TGCAGTGCTAGAATGAACACTGAAGCTTTCTTT.

This clone came up once. The V and J genes are TRBV19 and TRBJ1-4; unclear D gene. The CDR3 covers 15 residues. The germline V gene has CDR1 LNHDA and CDR2 SQIVND (reference sequence). Between the trimmed V and J ends, which lost 3 bases and 8 bases, there was a span of 16 bases. CDR3 amino acids: CASSISASLGEKLFF. In DNA, the CDR3 is TGTGCCAGTAGTATTTCAGCGTCTCTTGGCGAAAAACTGTTTTTT.

The rearrangement uses TRBV3-1 (or the pseudogene TRBV3-2) and TRBJ2-7; 8 bases align to TRBD1. Per germline, CDR1 LGHDT and CDR2 YNNKEL (reference sequence). Unmatched junction bases numbered 6, after V lost 4 bases and J lost 1 base. This CDR3 is 15 amino acids long. The CDR3 protein is CASSLYRDRSYEQYF. In DNA, the CDR3 is TGTGCCAGCAGCCTTTACCGGGACAGGTCCTACGAGCAGTACTTC.

CDR3 sequence reads: CASSPLGGAQNTEAFF. The CDR3 bases are TGTGCCAGCTCACCCTTAGGGGGGGCGCAGAACACTGAAGCTTTCTTT. The chain is built from TRBV18 and TRBJ1-1; the D gene is possibly TRBD1 (6 bases). V was cut by 3 bases and J by 1 base, with 15 bases left in between. Germline lookup yields CDR1 KGHSH and CDR2 LQKENI. The CDR3 runs 16 residues.

This clone was seen only once. This chain connects TRBV5-1 to TRBJ1-2, with a weak D call TRBD1 (5 bases). Germline values: CDR1 SGHRS, CDR2 YFSETQ. V lost 2 bases, J lost 2 bases, and 10 bases lay in between. The CDR3 runs to 14 residues. The CDR3 DNA follows: TGCGCCAGCAGCTTAGTGGGGGTGAACTATGGCTACACCTTC. This encodes CASSLVGVNYGYTF.

A few counts support this clone. The V call is TRBV20-1, the J call TRBJ2-2, with 8 bases identical to TRBD2. Germline-derived CDR1 and CDR2 are DFQATT and SNEGSKA (reference sequence). V was clipped by 3 bases and J by 3 bases; unmatched bases: 9. The CDR3 contains 16 residues. The CDR3 bases are TGCAGTGCTAGTGATGCGGCGGGAGGAGACACCGGGGAGCTGTTTTTT. This gives the protein CSASDAAGGDTGELFF.

This rearrangement joins TRBV5-6 to TRBJ1-1, with D unresolved. The germline V and J ends were trimmed by 1 base and 0 bases, with 7 bases remaining between them. CDR3 length equals 14 residues. Germline V gene data show CDR1 as SGHDT and CDR2 as YYEEEE. CDR3 in amino acids: CASSLIGMNTEAFF. Written as DNA, the CDR3 is TGTGCCAGCAGCTTGATAGGGATGAACACTGAAGCTTTCTTT.